This TCR beta chain originates from a study of T cells in Graves' hyperthyroidism and ophthalmopathy. With 2 bases clipped from V and 7 bases from J, the junction kept 3 bases outside the gene matches. Germline lookup yields CDR1 LGHDT and CDR2 YNNKEL (reference sequence). The CDR3 is 16 residues long. This clonotype was observed many times. Patients aged 18 to 65 had newly diagnosed hyperthyroidism lasting under 2 months. The study left out patients who had uncontrolled infection, other autoimmune disease, pregnancy or lactation. Clinical symptoms, serum thyroxine and TRAb, thyroid ultrasound and orbital computed tomography together formed the diagnostic basis. Amplified TCR beta CDR3 regions derived from RNA transcripts. The HTBI primer set served for first-round RT-PCR of the TCR CDR3. Via MiXCR, TCRdb re-called the multiplex PCR reads, giving one row per CDR3 protein. Here the sample spans about 590,000 distinct CDR3 sequences, around 14% being singletons.

Sequences were obtained from blood. The J gene is TRBJ2-1, the V gene TRBV3-1; 15 bases map to TRBD2. The sequence derives from a woman aged 25 to 45 with Graves' hyperthyroidism. The CDR3 nucleotides read TGTGCCAGCAGCCAACTAGGGACTAGCGGGAGGAATGAGCAGTTCTTC. Its translation is CASSQLGTSGRNEQFF.